The 4 T cell receptor beta chains listed next were all sequenced from one sample in a study of response to subunit inactivated influenza vaccine. MiXCR, applied by TCRdb to the RT-PCR reads, yields one record per CDR3 protein. The sample records around 850,000 distinct CDR3 sequences, less than 20% being singletons. Sequenced here: PBMCs from blood, sampled 5 to 6 days after vaccination. Receptors originate from a man in his forties or fifties who received an inactivated influenza vaccine.

The chain combines TRBV7-2 with TRBJ2-3; 8 bases map to TRBD2. Germline CDR1 SGHTA, CDR2 FQGNSA. After removal of 5 bases from V and 2 bases from J, the junction contained 9 bases not matched to a gene. The CDR3 contains 16 residues. CDR3 coding DNA: TGTGCCAGCAGCACGATACTAGCGGAGAACACAGATACGCAGTATTTT. It yields the protein CASSTILAENTDTQYF.

V and J are TRBV28 and TRBJ2-1, with TRBD2 matching over 14 bases. CDR3 length: 15 residues. V was pared by 8 bases and J by 7 bases, with 7 bases of the junction left unmatched. Germline CDR1 and CDR2: MDHEN and SYDVKM. CDR3 in amino acids: CASGKGLAGANEQFF. CDR3 DNA: TGTGCCAGCGGTAAGGGACTAGCGGGAGCTAATGAGCAGTTCTTC.

The rearrangement joins TRBV20-1 to TRBJ1-5; D uncertain. CDR3 size: 16 residues. The V end lost 1 base, the J end lost 7 bases, and 20 bases lay between the germline ends. CDR1 and CDR2 (germline): DFQATT, SNEGSKA (reference sequence). CDR3 nucleotides: TGCAGTGCTAGAGCTACCACCTTGGTGGGGAACCAGCCCCAGCATTTT. Protein: CSARATTLVGNQPQHF.

This clonotype was recorded many times. CDR3 region: CSATDAAGIYEQYF. The CDR3, as DNA: TGCAGTGCGACGGACGCCGCGGGAATCTACGAGCAGTACTTC. The chain employs TRBV20-1 and TRBJ2-7; D perhaps matches TRBD2 (6 bases). Germline-derived CDR1 and CDR2 are DFQATT and SNEGSKA (reference sequence). The V and J ends lost 6 bases and 3 bases respectively, with 18 bases between them. The CDR3 is 14 residues long.